This is a list of T cell receptor beta chains from one sample in a study of CD4+ T cells in melanoma. Generated by immunoSEQ multiplex PCR, the TCRdb table keeps only in-frame clones and is missing some. Of 40,000 to 50,000 clones detected, 85% to 90% appear once; the ten largest clones hold 12%. The sequencing sample was made of peripheral blood. The receptors were gathered from a human donor with melanoma. Both conserved end residues are part of each CDR3. The order of the fields is J gene, clone size, D gene, V gene, CDR3 protein, CDR3 DNA. The D gene is left open where the match is weak. Only some rows state a clone size, as once, few, many or a class for expanded clones.

TRBJ2-7 | . | . | TRBV4-1 | CASSQVTPGEQYF | TGCGCCAGCAGCCAAGTAACTCCTGGCGAGCAGTACTTC
TRBJ2-3 | . | TRBD2 | TRBV4-1 | CASSQRALAGGTTDTQYF | TGCGCCAGCAGCCAACGTGCTCTAGCGGGGGGGACAACAGATACGCAGTATTTT
TRBJ1-6 | . | . | TRBV14 | CASSLEGSSYNSPLHF | TGTGCCAGCAGTTTAGAGGGGAGCTCCTATAATTCACCCCTCCACTTT
TRBJ1-2 | . | TRBD1 | TRBV10-3 | CAIKAGGAYYGYTF | TGTGCCATCAAGGCAGGGGGCGCGTACTATGGCTACACCTTC
TRBJ2-7 | . | TRBD1 | TRBV20-1 | CSARTGTELGF | TGCAGTGCTAGGACAGGGACAGAACTAGGCTTC
TRBJ1-6 | few | TRBD1 | TRBV11-2 | CASSQGQGANSPLHF | TGTGCCAGCAGCCAGGGACAGGGAGCTAATTCACCCCTCCACTTT
TRBJ1-4 | . | . | TRBV6-6 | CASVLREKLFF | TGTGCCAGCGTCCTCCGAGAAAAACTGTTTTTT
TRBJ2-7 | . | . | TRBV23-1 | CASSQVDSTYEQYF | TGCGCCAGCAGTCAGGTGGACTCCACCTACGAGCAGTACTTC
TRBJ2-3 | . | TRBD1 | TRBV6-5 | CASSTGGWSTDTQYF | TGTGCCAGCAGCACAGGGGGATGGAGCACAGATACGCAGTATTTT
TRBJ1-2 | . | . | TRBV5-1 | CASSPWDGYGYTF | TGCGCCAGCAGCCCATGGGACGGCTATGGCTACACCTTC
TRBJ1-2 | once | TRBD1 | TRBV5-6 | CASSLARGQGARIGYTF | TGTGCCAGCAGCTTGGCACGGGGACAGGGGGCGCGGATTGGCTACACCTTC
TRBJ2-7 | . | . | TRBV19 | CASSRDPIPYEQYF | TGTGCCAGTAGCCGGGACCCCATTCCCTACGAGCAGTACTTC
TRBJ1-6 | . | . | TRBV5-4 | CASSLEFPTYNSPLHF | TGTGCCAGCAGCTTGGAGTTCCCCACCTATAATTCACCCCTCCACTTT
TRBJ1-2 | . | . | TRBV30 | CAWSVVTANYGYTF | TGTGCCTGGAGTGTAGTTACAGCTAACTATGGCTACACCTTC
TRBJ2-1 | . | . | TRBV27 | CASSFFDRVDEQFF | TGTGCCAGCAGTTTTTTTGATCGGGTTGATGAGCAGTTCTTC
TRBJ1-1 | . | TRBD1 | TRBV13 | CASSEGQGEYTEAFF | TGTGCCAGCAGCGAGGGACAGGGTGAGTACACTGAAGCTTTCTTT
TRBJ2-6 | . | . | TRBV7-2 | CASSLAAGSGANVLTF | TGTGCCAGCAGCTTAGCGGCGGGGTCTGGGGCCAACGTCCTGACTTTC
TRBJ2-7 | few | . | TRBV27 | CASSFSGKYYEQYF | TGTGCCAGCAGTTTTTCCGGAAAGTACTACGAGCAGTACTTC
TRBJ1-2 | . | TRBD1 | TRBV7-9 | CASSQGQPSDYGYTF | TGTGCCAGCAGCCAGGGACAGCCCTCGGACTATGGCTACACCTTC
TRBJ2-3 | once | TRBD2 | TRBV7-8 | CASSRTSGGADTQYF | TGTGCCAGCAGCCGGACTAGCGGGGGTGCAGATACGCAGTATTTT